This TCR beta chain was identified during a study of shared clonotypes between healthy human individuals. About this clone itself: What it binds is not known.

Deep was the level at which the assay was run. Authors' methods: There were no quality scores in the junction-only immunoSEQ sequences, so filtering differed. Data came from immunoSEQ multiplex PCR; TCRdb stores just in-frame clones and leaves some out. That table furnishes V, J and clone size, whereas the DNA furnished D and trimming. In the table there are 90,000 to 150,000 clones, over 65% of which are singletons. Losses at the gene ends were 2 bases for V and 2 bases for J; bases not matched to a gene: 12. Germline CDR1 is LNHDA and CDR2 is SQIVND (reference sequence). This CDR3 has 18 residues. Study-wide results and limits: The study drew on few donors, limiting represented genetic and exposure-history diversity.

The receptor was derived from a woman aged 25 to 39 in good health. The sequencing input was memory CD8+ T cells sorted from blood. Described subset: CD45RO+ cells pooled with CCR7-negative TemRA cells. The chain employs TRBV19 and TRBJ2-5, with TRBD2 matching over 9 bases. The CDR3 region has the DNA TGTGCCAGTAGTATATACCTCTCCGGTGCGGGGGGGCAAGAGACCCAGTACTTC. Its translation is CASSIYLSGAGGQETQYF.